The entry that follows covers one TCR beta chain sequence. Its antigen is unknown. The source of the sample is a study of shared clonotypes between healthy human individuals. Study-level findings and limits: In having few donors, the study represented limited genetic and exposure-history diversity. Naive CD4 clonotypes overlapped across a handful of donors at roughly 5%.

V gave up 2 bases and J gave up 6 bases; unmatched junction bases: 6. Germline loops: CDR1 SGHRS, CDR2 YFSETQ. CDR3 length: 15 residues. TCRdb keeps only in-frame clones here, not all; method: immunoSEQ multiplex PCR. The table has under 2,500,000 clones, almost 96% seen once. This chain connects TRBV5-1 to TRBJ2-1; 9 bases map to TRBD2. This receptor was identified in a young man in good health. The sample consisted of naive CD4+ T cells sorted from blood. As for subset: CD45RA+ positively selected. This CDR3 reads CASSLAGGFTNEQFF. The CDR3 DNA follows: TGCGCCAGCAGCTTAGCGGGGGGTTTCACCAATGAGCAGTTCTTC.